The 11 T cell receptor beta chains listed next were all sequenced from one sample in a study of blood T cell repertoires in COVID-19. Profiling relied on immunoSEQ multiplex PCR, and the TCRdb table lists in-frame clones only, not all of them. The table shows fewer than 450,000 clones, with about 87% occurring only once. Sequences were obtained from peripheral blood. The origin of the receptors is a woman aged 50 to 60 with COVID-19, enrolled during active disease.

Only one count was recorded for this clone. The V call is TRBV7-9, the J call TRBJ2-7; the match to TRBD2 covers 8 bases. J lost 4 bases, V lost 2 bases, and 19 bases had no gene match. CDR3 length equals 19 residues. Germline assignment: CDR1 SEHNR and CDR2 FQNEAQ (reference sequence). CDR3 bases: TGTGCCAGCAGCTTAATCCCCCTGAGGGCTAGCGGGCGAACTTACGAGCAGTACTTC. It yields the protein CASSLIPLRASGRTYEQYF.

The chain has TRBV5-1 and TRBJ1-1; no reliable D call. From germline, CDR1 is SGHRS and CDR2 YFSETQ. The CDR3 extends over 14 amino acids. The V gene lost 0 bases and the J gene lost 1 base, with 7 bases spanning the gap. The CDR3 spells CASSLASGNTEAFF. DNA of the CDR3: TGCGCCAGCAGCTTGGCCTCCGGGAACACTGAAGCTTTCTTT.

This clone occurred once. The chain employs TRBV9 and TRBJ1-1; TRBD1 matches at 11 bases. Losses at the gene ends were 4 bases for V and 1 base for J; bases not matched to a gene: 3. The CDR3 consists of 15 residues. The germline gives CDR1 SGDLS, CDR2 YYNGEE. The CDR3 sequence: CASSLGTGGNTEAFF. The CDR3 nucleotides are TGTGCCAGCAGCCTCGGGACAGGGGGGAACACTGAAGCTTTCTTT.

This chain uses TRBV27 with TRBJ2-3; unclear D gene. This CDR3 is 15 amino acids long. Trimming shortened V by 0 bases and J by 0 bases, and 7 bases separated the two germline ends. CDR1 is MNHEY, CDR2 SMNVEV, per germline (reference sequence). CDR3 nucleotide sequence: TGTGCCAGCAGTTTATCCGGTTCTAGCACAGATACGCAGTATTTT. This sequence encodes CASSLSGSSTDTQYF.

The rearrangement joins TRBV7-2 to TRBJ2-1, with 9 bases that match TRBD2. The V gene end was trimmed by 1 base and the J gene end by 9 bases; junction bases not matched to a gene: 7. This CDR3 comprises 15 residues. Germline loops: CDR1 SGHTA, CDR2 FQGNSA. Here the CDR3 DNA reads TGTGCCAGCAGCTTAGTGGTAGCGGGGGCGGTTGAGCAGTTCTTC. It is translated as CASSLVVAGAVEQFF.

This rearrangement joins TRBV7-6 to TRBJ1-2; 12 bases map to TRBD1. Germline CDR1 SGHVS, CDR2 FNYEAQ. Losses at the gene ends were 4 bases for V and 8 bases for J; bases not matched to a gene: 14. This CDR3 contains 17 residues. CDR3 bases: TGTGCCAGCAGCTCTGGCTATCTCGGGACAGGGGGCAGGGGCTACACCTTC. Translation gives CASSSGYLGTGGRGYTF.

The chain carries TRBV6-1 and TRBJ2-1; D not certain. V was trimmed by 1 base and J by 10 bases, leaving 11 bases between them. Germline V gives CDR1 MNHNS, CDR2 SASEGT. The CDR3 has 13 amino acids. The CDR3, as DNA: TGTGCCAGCAGTGAAGATTGGGCCAGGGAGCAGTTCTTC. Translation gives CASSEDWAREQFF.

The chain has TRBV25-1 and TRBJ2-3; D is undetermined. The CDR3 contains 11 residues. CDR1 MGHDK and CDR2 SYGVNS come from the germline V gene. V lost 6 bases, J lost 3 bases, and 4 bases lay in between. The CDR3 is CASRLTDTQYF. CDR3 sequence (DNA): TGTGCCAGCAGGTTAACAGATACGCAGTATTTT.

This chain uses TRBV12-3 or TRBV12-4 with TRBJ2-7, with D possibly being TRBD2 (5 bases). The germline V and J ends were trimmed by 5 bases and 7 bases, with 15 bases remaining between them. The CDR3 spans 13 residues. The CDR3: CASSGGSPGEQYF. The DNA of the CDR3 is TGTGCCAGCAGTGGTGGGTCGCCGGGGGAGCAGTACTTC.

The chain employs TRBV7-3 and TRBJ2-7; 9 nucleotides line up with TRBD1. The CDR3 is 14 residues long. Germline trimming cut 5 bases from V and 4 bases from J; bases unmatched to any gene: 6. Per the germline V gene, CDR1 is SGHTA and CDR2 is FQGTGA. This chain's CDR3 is CASSPTGGRYEQYF. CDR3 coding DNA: TGTGCCAGCAGCCCAACAGGGGGCCGGTACGAGCAGTACTTC.

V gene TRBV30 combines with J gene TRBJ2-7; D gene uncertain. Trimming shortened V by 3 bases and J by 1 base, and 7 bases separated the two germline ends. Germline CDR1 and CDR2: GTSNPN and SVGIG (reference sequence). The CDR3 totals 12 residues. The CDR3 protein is CAWRFTSYEQYF. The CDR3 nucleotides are TGTGCCTGGAGGTTCACTTCCTACGAGCAGTACTTC.